The 9 T cell receptor beta chains presented below share a single source sample, sequenced in a study of Graves' ophthalmopathy and Graves' hyperthyroidism. RNA transcripts were the template, and TCR beta CDR3 regions were amplified from them. Following a first-round RT-PCR that used HTBI primers, a second-round multiplex PCR was carried out. MiXCR was run by TCRdb on the multiplex PCR reads, yielding one entry per CDR3 protein. This sample has 740,000 or so distinct CDR3 sequences, with 35% to 50% found just once. The sequenced sample consisted of peripheral blood. The origin of the receptors is an adult man with Graves' ophthalmopathy.

This rearrangement joins TRBV10-3 to TRBJ1-2, with 7 bases lining up with TRBD1. The germline CDR1 and CDR2 sequences are ENHRY and SYGVKD. The CDR3 covers 14 residues. J gave up 4 bases and V 7 bases, and 9 bases lay outside the gene matches. The CDR3 bases are TGTGCCATCACCGAGCCAGGGACAGCCTATGGCTACACCTTC. Its protein product is CAITEPGTAYGYTF.

This clonotype was observed many times. The chain is built from TRBV10-1 and TRBJ2-7; D is perhaps TRBD2 (5 bases). The CDR3 has 14 residues. Germline loops: CDR1 WNHNN, CDR2 SYGVQD (reference sequence). The V end lost 4 bases, the J end lost 6 bases, and 16 bases lay between the germline ends. The CDR3 region has the DNA TGCGCCAGCAGTGGAGGGCGCTGGGCGTCCGAGCAGTACTTC. Its protein product is CASSGGRWASEQYF.

The chain uses TRBV24-1 and TRBJ1-1, with 12 nucleotides matching TRBD1. CDR1 and CDR2 (germline): KGHDR, SFDVKD. The CDR3 loop spans 13 amino acids. With V trimmed by 6 bases and J by 8 bases, 3 bases remained unmatched. The CDR3 is CATSPGTGGEAFF. DNA of the CDR3: TGTGCCACCAGTCCCGGGACAGGGGGCGAAGCTTTCTTT.

In its sample, this clonotype was seen a few times. The V gene is TRBV19, the J gene TRBJ1-5; TRBD1 might be the D (5 bases). The V gene lost 2 bases and the J gene lost 2 bases, with 13 bases spanning the gap. Germline CDR1 and CDR2: LNHDA and SQIVND (reference sequence). The CDR3 has 16 residues. The CDR3 protein is CASSIRGAGGNQPQHF. The CDR3 DNA follows: TGTGCCAGTAGTATAAGAGGGGCGGGTGGCAATCAGCCCCAGCATTTT.

The gene calls are TRBV5-8 and TRBJ1-6; no reliable D call. The CDR3 is made up of 16 amino acids. The V gene lost 4 bases and the J gene lost 9 bases, with 20 bases spanning the gap. Germline values: CDR1 SGHTS, CDR2 YDEGEE. Here the CDR3 DNA reads TGTGCCAGCAGCACCGGCGGAGGATGGTTCGGTTCACCCCTCCACTTT. Protein: CASSTGGGWFGSPLHF.

This sequence joins TRBV25-1 and TRBJ1-2, with TRBD1 identical over 7 bases. Germline V gene sequence: CDR1 MGHDK, CDR2 SYGVNS. The CDR3 has 16 amino acids. V lost 4 bases, J lost 4 bases, and 12 bases stayed unmatched. CDR3 sequence reads: CASSANPVGQAYGYTF. The CDR3 DNA follows: TGTGCCAGCAGTGCTAACCCCGTCGGACAGGCCTATGGCTACACCTTC.

The chain recombines TRBV7-9 with TRBJ2-5; maybe TRBD1 (6 bases). This CDR3 spans 16 amino acids. The V gene's germline CDR1 is SEHNR and CDR2 FQNEAQ (reference sequence). Between the trimmed V and J ends, which lost 5 bases and 3 bases, there was a span of 19 bases. The DNA for the CDR3 is TGTGCCAGCAGCCCAGAGTTGTCACAGGGTAAAGAGACCCAGTACTTC. It encodes CASSPELSQGKETQYF.

This clonotype was seen only a few times. The genes are TRBV20-1 and TRBJ1-5; D is uncertain. The CDR3 contains 14 residues. Germline V gene data show CDR1 as DFQATT and CDR2 as SNEGSKA (reference sequence). V was cut by 1 base and J by 3 bases, with 10 bases left in between. CDR3 region: CSARVGNYNQPQHF. CDR3 sequence (DNA): TGCAGTGCTAGAGTCGGGAATTACAATCAGCCCCAGCATTTT.

CDR3 nucleotides: TGTGCCACCAGCAGCCCGGGGGGCGCTGAAGCTTTCTTT. This gives the protein CATSSPGGAEAFF. This sequence joins TRBV15 and TRBJ1-1; tentatively, D is TRBD1 (6 bases). Germline CDR1 LNHNV, CDR2 YYDKDF (reference sequence). The germline V and J ends were trimmed by 3 bases and 6 bases, with 11 bases remaining between them. The CDR3 extends over 13 amino acids.